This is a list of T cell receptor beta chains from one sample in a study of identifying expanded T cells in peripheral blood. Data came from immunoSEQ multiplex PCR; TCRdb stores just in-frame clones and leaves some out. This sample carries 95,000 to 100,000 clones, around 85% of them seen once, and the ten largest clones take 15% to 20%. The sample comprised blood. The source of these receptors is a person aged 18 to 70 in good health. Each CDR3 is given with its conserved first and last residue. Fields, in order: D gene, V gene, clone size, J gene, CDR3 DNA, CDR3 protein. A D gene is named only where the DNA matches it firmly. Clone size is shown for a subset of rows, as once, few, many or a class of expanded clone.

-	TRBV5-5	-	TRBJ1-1	TGTGCCAGCAGCAGGCACCCGGGACTCAACGCGGGCACTGAAGCTTTCTTT	CASSRHPGLNAGTEAFF
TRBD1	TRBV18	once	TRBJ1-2	TGTGCCAGCTCTCACGACAGGGGCGGCTATGGCTACACCTTC	CASSHDRGGYGYTF
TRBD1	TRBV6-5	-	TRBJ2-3	TGTGCCAGCACCGTCCCGGGACAGGGAAATACGCAGTATTTT	CASTVPGQGNTQYF
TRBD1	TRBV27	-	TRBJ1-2	TGTGCCAGCGGGGGACAGGTCTATGGCTACACCTTC	CASGGQVYGYTF
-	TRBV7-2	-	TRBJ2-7	TGTGCCAGCAGGACGGCCAGCAGATCCTACGAGCAGTACTTC	CASRTASRSYEQYF
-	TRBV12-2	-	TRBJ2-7	TGTGCAAGTCGCTTAGCTCTGTGGGGGGAGGTCCCGACAGGGAACTCCGAGCAGTACTTC	CASRLALWGEVPTGNSEQYF
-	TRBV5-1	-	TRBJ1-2	TGCGCCAGCACCGCAGACACCTATGGCTACACCTTC	CASTADTYGYTF
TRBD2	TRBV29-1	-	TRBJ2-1	TGCAGCGTTGAAATCCCTCGGGGGGGAAATGAGCAGTTCTTC	CSVEIPRGGNEQFF
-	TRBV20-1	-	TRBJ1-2	TGCTTCCCCGATGGCTACACCTTC	CFPDGYTF
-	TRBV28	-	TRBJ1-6	TGTGCCAGCAGTACCCCGACCCGGGGAGAAAATTCACCCCTCCACTTT	CASSTPTRGENSPLHF
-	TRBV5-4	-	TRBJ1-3	TGTGCCAGCAGCTTGGGGGGATACGGTCAGCGAAGTGGAAACACCATATATTTT	CASSLGGYGQRSGNTIYF